This section outlines one T cell receptor beta chain sequence together with its context. Recruitment covered under 25 US areas and drew participants whose ages spanned roughly 18 to 90 years. The sample comes from a study of blood T cell repertoires in COVID-19. Study information: Acute-phase and convalescent COVID-19 samples originated in the United States, Italy and Spain. Sample material is recorded as cDNA or gDNA derived from T cells, B-cell-depleted T cells, or PBMCs.

Sequencing used immunoSEQ multiplex PCR; TCRdb keeps in-frame clones, though not all of them. Counted here are approximately 180,000 clones, approximately 85% occurring once; the ten biggest clones make up about 6.3%. This CDR3 is 15 amino acids long. The junction had 10 bases not matched to a gene; V was cut back by 6 bases and J by 6 bases. CDR1 LNHDA and CDR2 SQIVND come from the germline V gene (reference sequence). The sequenced sample was PBMCs or T cells enriched from blood (not recorded which). The genes are TRBV19 and TRBJ2-2; 7 bases are shared with TRBD2. The source of this sequence is a man aged 35-49 years who had recovered from COVID-19. The CDR3 is CASRKAGGSPGELFF. CDR3 DNA sequence: TGTGCCAGTAGAAAAGCGGGCGGGAGCCCCGGGGAGCTGTTTTTT.